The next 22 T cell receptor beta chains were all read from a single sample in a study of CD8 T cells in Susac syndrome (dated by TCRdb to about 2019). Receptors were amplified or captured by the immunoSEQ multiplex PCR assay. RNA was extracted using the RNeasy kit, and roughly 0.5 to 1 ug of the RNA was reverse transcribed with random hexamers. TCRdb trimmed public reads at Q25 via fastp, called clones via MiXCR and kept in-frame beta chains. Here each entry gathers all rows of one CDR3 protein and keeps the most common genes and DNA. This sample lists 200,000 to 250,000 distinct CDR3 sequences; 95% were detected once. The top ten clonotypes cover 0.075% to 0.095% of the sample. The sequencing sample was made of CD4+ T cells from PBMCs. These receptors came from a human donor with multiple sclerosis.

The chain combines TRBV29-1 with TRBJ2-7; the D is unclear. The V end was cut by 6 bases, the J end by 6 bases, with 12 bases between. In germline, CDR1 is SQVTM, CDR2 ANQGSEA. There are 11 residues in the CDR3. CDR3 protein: CSVGPQSEQYF. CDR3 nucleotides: TGCAGCGTAGGCCCCCAGTCCGAGCAGTACTTC.

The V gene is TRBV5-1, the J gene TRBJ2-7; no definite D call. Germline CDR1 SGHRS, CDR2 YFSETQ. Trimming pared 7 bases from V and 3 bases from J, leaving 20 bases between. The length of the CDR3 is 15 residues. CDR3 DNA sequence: TGCGCCAGCCAGATGGACCGAGCTTGGGACTACGAGCAGTACTTC. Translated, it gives CASQMDRAWDYEQYF.

This CDR3 reads CASSLAGSNSPLHF. CDR3 coding DNA: TGTGCCAGCAGCTTGGCCGGGAGTAATTCACCCCTCCACTTT. V gene TRBV7-9 combines with J gene TRBJ1-6; D unresolved. CDR3 length equals 14 residues. Trimming removed 3 bases from V and 6 bases from J, with 9 bases in between. Per germline, CDR1 SEHNR and CDR2 FQNEAQ (reference sequence). Full variable domain (missing parts from reference TRBV7-9 and TRBJ1-6): DTGVSQNPRHKITKRGQNVTFRCDPISEHNRLYWYRQTLGQGPEFLTYFQNEAQLEKSRLLSDRFSAERPKGSFSTLEIQRTEQGDSAMYLCASSLAGSNSPLHFGNGTRLTVT.

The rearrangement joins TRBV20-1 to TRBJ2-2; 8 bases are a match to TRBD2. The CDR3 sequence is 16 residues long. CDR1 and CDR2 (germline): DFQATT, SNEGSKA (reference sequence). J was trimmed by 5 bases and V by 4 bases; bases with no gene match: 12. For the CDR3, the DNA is TGCAGTGCTAAAAGGACCGGGACTAGAAATACCGGGGAGCTGTTTTTT. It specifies CSAKRTGTRNTGELFF.

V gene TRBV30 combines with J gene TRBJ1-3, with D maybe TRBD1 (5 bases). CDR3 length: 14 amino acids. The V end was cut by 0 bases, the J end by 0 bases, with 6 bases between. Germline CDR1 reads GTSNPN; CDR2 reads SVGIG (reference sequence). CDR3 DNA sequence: TGTGCCTGGAGTGTCGACAGCTCTGGAAACACCATATATTTT. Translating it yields CAWSVDSSGNTIYF. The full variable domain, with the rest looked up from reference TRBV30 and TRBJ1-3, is SQTIHQWPATLVQPVGSPLSLECTVEGTSNPNLYWYRQAAGRGLQLLFYSVGIGQISSEVPQNLSASRPQDRQFILSSKKLLLSDSGFYLCAWSVDSSGNTIYFGEGSWLTVV.

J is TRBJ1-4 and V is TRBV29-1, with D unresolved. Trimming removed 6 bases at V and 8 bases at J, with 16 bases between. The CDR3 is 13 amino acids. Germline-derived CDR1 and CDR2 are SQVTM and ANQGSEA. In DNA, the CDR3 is TGCAGCGTCCAACACGGGAATGGGGAAAAACTGTTTTTT. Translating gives CSVQHGNGEKLFF.

The CDR3 is CSVLSQGGEQYF. The CDR3 DNA reads TGCAGCGTTTTATCCCAGGGGGGCGAGCAGTACTTC. V usage is TRBV29-1 and J usage is TRBJ2-7; a possible D gene is TRBD1 (7 bases). Per the germline V gene, CDR1 is SQVTM and CDR2 is ANQGSEA. CDR3 length equals 12 residues. V was cut by 5 bases and J by 6 bases, with 14 bases left in between.

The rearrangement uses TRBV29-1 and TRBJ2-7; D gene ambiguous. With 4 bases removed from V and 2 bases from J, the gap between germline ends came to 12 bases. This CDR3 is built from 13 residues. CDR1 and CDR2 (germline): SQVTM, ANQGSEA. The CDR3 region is CSVVLRLTYEQYF. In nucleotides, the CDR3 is TGCAGCGTTGTTCTCCGGTTAACCTACGAGCAGTACTTC.

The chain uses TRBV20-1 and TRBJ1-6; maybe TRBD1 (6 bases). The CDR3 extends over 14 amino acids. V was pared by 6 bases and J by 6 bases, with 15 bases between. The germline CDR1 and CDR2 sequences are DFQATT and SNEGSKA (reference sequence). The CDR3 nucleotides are TGCAGTGCCATTACAGGGTCTGGTAATTCACCCCTCCACTTT. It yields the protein CSAITGSGNSPLHF.

CDR3 sequence (DNA): TGCAGTGCTAGCGGGACAGGTGTGGGCCCCCACGAGCAGTACTTC. Its translation is CSASGTGVGPHEQYF. J is TRBJ2-7 and V is TRBV20-1, with 8 bases aligning to TRBD1. CDR1 and CDR2 from the germline V gene are DFQATT and SNEGSKA (reference sequence). V lost 3 bases to trimming and J lost 5 bases; unmatched junction nucleotides: 12. This CDR3 is 15 amino acids long.

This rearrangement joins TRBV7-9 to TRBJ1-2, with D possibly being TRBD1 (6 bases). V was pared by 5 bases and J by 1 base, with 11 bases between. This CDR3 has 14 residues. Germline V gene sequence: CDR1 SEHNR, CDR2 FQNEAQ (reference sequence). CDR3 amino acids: CASSVGQNNYGYTF. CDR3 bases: TGTGCCAGCAGCGTTGGACAGAATAACTATGGCTACACCTTC.

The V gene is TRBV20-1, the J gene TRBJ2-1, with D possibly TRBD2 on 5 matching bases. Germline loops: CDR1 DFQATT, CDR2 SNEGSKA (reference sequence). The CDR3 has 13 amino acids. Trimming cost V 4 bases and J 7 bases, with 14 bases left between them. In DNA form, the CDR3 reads TGCAGTGCTATAGCCGGAGGATGGAATGAGCAGTTCTTC. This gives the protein CSAIAGGWNEQFF.

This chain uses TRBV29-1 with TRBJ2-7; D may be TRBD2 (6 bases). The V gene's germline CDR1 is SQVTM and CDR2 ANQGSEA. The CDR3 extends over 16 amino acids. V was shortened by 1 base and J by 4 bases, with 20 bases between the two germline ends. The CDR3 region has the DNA TGCAGCGTTGAAGGCGGGGAACAAGGGGATGCGTACGAGCAGTACTTC. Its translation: CSVEGGEQGDAYEQYF.

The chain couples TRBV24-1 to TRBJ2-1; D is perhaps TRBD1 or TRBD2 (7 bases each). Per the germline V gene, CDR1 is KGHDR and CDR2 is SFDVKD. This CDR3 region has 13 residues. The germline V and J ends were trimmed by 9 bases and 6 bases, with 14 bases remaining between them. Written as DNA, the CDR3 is TGTGCCACCCAGGGGGGAGGGGTCAATGAGCAGTTCTTC. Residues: CATQGGGVNEQFF.

CDR3 sequence reads: CAWSFGENTGELFF. The CDR3 nucleotides read TGTGCCTGGAGTTTCGGTGAGAACACCGGGGAGCTGTTTTTT. The genes are TRBV30 and TRBJ2-2; D is unclear. The CDR3 runs to 14 residues. CDR1 GTSNPN and CDR2 SVGIG come from the germline V gene (reference sequence). V was trimmed by 2 bases and J by 1 base, leaving 8 bases between them.

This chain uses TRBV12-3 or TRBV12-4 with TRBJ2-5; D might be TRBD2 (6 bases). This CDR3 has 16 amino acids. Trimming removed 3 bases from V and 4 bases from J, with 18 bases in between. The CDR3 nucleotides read TGTGCCAGCAGTTTGTTGGGAGTAGCGGCCACAGAGACCCAGTACTTC. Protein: CASSLLGVAATETQYF.

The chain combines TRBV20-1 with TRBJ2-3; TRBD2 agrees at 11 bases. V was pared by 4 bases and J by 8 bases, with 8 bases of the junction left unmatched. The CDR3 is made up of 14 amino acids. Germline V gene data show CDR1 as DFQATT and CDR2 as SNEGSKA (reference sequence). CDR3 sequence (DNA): TGCAGTGCTAAACTAGCGGGGGCGACGGGTACGCAGTATTTT. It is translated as CSAKLAGATGTQYF.

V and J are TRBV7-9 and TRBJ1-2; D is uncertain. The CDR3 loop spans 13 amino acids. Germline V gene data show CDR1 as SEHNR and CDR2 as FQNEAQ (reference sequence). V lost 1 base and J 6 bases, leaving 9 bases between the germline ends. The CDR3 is CASSLDRPHGYTF. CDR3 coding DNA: TGTGCCAGCAGCTTAGACAGACCGCATGGCTACACCTTC.

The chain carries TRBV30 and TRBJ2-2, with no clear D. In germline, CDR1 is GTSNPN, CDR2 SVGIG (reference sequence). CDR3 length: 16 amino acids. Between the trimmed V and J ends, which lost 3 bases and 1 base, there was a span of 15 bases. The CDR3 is CAWSLLRTLNTGELFF. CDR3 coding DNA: TGTGCCTGGAGCCTGTTACGGACCCTGAACACCGGGGAGCTGTTTTTT.

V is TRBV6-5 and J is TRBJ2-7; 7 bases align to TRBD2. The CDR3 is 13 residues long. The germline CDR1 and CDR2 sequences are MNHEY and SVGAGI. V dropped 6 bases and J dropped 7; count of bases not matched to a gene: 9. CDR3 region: CASRPTSLAEQYF. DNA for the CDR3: TGTGCCAGCAGACCGACTAGCCTAGCTGAGCAGTACTTC.

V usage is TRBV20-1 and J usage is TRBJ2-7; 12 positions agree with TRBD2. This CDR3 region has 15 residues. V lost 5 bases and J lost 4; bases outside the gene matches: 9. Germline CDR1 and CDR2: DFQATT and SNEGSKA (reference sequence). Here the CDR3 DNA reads TGCAGTGCTCGCCTCCTAGCGGGAGGGAGGTACGAGCAGTACTTC. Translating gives CSARLLAGGRYEQYF.

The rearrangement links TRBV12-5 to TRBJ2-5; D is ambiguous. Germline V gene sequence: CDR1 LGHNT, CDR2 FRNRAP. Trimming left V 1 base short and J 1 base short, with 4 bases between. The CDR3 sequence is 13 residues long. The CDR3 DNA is TGTGCTAGTGGTTTGGACCTCCAAGAGACCCAGTACTTC. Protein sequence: CASGLDLQETQYF.